This entry is about one T cell receptor (beta chain). Method: immunoSEQ multiplex PCR; TCRdb's copy keeps in-frame clones and lacks some. The table shows roughly 76,000 clones, with about 79% occurring only once. These data are taken from a study of OX40 agonist ivuxolimab in advanced cancers. Looking at the study overall: Participants averaged about 66 years of age (range roughly 23 to 90) and were approximately 81% male. Previous treatment with anti-PD-1, anti-PD-L1 or anti-CTLA-4 therapy was allowed; about 40% had received some.

V trimming: 4 bases; J trimming: 7 bases; junction bases outside the gene matches: 14. The CDR3 contains 17 residues. Germline V gene sequence: CDR1 MGHDK, CDR2 SYGVNS. Systemic immunosuppression or a history of autoimmune disease excluded patients. The receptor's source is an adult with an advanced solid tumor such as melanoma, head and neck, liver or kidney cancer. Material: CD4+ or CD8+ T cells sorted from blood, obtained in a trial of the OX40 agonist ivuxolimab. The chain couples TRBV25-1 to TRBJ2-2; TRBD2 matches 8 bases. The CDR3 nucleotides are TGTGCCAGCAGTGCCCCTCGCGTAGCGGGGAAGGGCGGGGAGCTGTTTTTT. It is translated as CASSAPRVAGKGGELFF.